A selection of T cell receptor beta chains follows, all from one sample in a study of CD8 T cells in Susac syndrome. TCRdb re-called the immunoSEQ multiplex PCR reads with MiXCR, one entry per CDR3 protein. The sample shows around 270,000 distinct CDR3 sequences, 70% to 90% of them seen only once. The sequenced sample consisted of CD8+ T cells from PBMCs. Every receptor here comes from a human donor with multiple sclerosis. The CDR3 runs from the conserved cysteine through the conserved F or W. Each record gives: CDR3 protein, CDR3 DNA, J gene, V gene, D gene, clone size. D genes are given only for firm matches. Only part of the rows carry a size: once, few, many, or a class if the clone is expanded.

CDR3: CASSLLKVSEAFF; DNA: TGTGCCAGCAGCCTCCTCAAAGTGTCTGAAGCTTTCTTT; J: TRBJ1-1; V: TRBV5-4; D: .; size: .
CDR3: CASSFLLAGPDEQYF; DNA: TGTGCCAGCAGCTTCTTGCTAGCGGGGCCCGACGAGCAGTACTTC; J: TRBJ2-7; V: TRBV7-9; D: TRBD2; size: .
CDR3: CASSIGLEAYEQYF; DNA: TGTGCCAGTAGTATTGGACTAGAGGCCTACGAGCAGTACTTC; J: TRBJ2-7; V: TRBV19; D: TRBD2; size: .
CDR3: CASSLALQRYSNQPQHF; DNA: TGTGCCAGCAGCTTAGCATTACAGCGTTATAGCAATCAGCCCCAGCATTTT; J: TRBJ1-5; V: TRBV7-8; D: .; size: .
CDR3: CASSQWTSGSGDEQFF; DNA: TGTGCCAGCAGCCAATGGACTAGCGGGAGCGGGGATGAGCAGTTCTTC; J: TRBJ2-1; V: TRBV3-1; D: TRBD2; size: few
CDR3: CAISEGQGPHNEQFF; DNA: TGTGCCATCAGTGAGGGCCAGGGCCCCCACAATGAGCAGTTCTTC; J: TRBJ2-1; V: TRBV10-3; D: .; size: .
CDR3: CASSAWTHEQFF; DNA: TGTGCCAGCAGCGCCTGGACGCATGAGCAGTTCTTC; J: TRBJ2-1; V: TRBV7-2; D: .; size: .
CDR3: CASSQSRNTEAFF; DNA: TGCGCCAGCAGCCAATCGAGAAACACTGAAGCTTTCTTT; J: TRBJ1-1; V: TRBV4-1; D: .; size: .
CDR3: CAWGRVNTGELFF; DNA: TGTGCCTGGGGGAGGGTGAACACCGGGGAGCTGTTTTTT; J: TRBJ2-2; V: TRBV11-2; D: TRBD2; size: .
CDR3: CASSQDDFGVTEAFF; DNA: TGCGCCAGCAGCCAAGATGATTTCGGGGTCACTGAAGCTTTCTTT; J: TRBJ1-1; V: TRBV4-3; D: .; size: .
CDR3: CASSLTLGEKLFF; DNA: TGTGCCAGCAGTTTAACCCTCGGGGAAAAACTGTTTTTT; J: TRBJ1-4; V: TRBV28; D: .; size: .
CDR3: CASSYADGPITPLHF; DNA: TGTGCCAGCAGTTACGCGGACGGACCGATTACACCCCTCCACTTT; J: TRBJ1-6; V: TRBV6-5; D: .; size: .
CDR3: CASSSGLAQNNEQFF; DNA: TGTGCCAGCAGCTCGGGACTAGCGCAGAACAATGAGCAGTTCTTC; J: TRBJ2-1; V: TRBV7-3; D: TRBD2; size: .
CDR3: CASSSFLRNEQFF; DNA: TGTGCCAGCAGTTCCTTTCTGCGCAATGAGCAGTTCTTC; J: TRBJ2-1; V: TRBV27; D: .; size: .
CDR3: CASSLRGLNTEAFF; DNA: TGTGCCAGCAGCTTGAGGGGTTTGAACACTGAAGCTTTCTTT; J: TRBJ1-1; V: TRBV5-4; D: .; size: few
CDR3: CASSFGRLNTGELFF; DNA: TGTGCCAGCAGTTTTGGGCGCCTGAACACCGGGGAGCTGTTTTTT; J: TRBJ2-2; V: TRBV28; D: .; size: .
CDR3: CASSMFYEQYF; DNA: TGTGCCAGCAGTATGTTCTACGAGCAGTACTTC; J: TRBJ2-7; V: TRBV28; D: .; size: .
CDR3: CASRRTGETQYF; DNA: TGTGCCAGCAGACGGACGGGGGAGACCCAGTACTTC; J: TRBJ2-5; V: TRBV7-2; D: .; size: .
CDR3: CSAEGVGRDYEQYF; DNA: TGCAGCGCCGAAGGGGTGGGCAGGGACTACGAGCAGTACTTC; J: TRBJ2-7; V: TRBV29-1; D: .; size: .
CDR3: CARTPGRLYGYTF; DNA: TGTGCCAGAACGCCAGGACGACTCTATGGCTACACCTTC; J: TRBJ1-2; V: TRBV5-5; D: .; size: .
CDR3: CASSQDPQYGYTF; DNA: TGCGCCAGCAGCCAAGATCCACAGTATGGCTACACCTTC; J: TRBJ1-2; V: TRBV4-1; D: .; size: few
CDR3: CASSYYGSNTGELFF; DNA: TGTGCCAGCAGTTACTATGGCAGTAACACCGGGGAGCTGTTTTTT; J: TRBJ2-2; V: TRBV6-5; D: .; size: .
CDR3: CASSSPTRDLDEQYF; DNA: TGCGCCAGCAGCTCGCCTACCAGGGATCTCGACGAGCAGTACTTC; J: TRBJ2-7; V: TRBV5-1; D: .; size: .
CDR3: CASSQDRVRIYEQYF; DNA: TGCGCCAGCAGCCAAGACAGGGTTCGAATCTACGAGCAGTACTTC; J: TRBJ2-7; V: TRBV4-3; D: .; size: few
CDR3: CASSPREGTYEQYF; DNA: TGCGCCAGCAGCCCCCGGGAGGGGACCTACGAGCAGTACTTC; J: TRBJ2-7; V: TRBV4-1; D: TRBD2; size: .
CDR3: CASTSGRFGDTQYF; DNA: TGTGCCAGCACTAGCGGGAGGTTCGGAGATACGCAGTATTTT; J: TRBJ2-3; V: TRBV27; D: TRBD2; size: .
CDR3: CASSPRVPGGTGELFF; DNA: TGCGCCAGCAGCCCTCGGGTCCCCGGCGGAACCGGGGAGCTGTTTTTT; J: TRBJ2-2; V: TRBV5-1; D: .; size: .
CDR3: CASSYVTIQETQYF; DNA: TGTGCCAGCAGTTACGTTACTATCCAAGAGACCCAGTACTTC; J: TRBJ2-5; V: TRBV6-2/TRBV6-3; D: .; size: .
CDR3: CASSVGSGDGYTF; DNA: TGTGCCAGCAGCGTAGGGTCTGGGGATGGCTACACCTTC; J: TRBJ1-2; V: TRBV7-2; D: .; size: .
CDR3: CASSERIEVLPDTQYF; DNA: TGCGCCAGCAGCGAAAGAATAGAGGTACTCCCAGATACGCAGTATTTT; J: TRBJ2-3; V: TRBV4-1; D: .; size: .
CDR3: CASSLGTSGRVEQYF; DNA: TGTGCCAGCAGTCTCGGGACTAGCGGGAGGGTCGAGCAGTACTTC; J: TRBJ2-7; V: TRBV27; D: TRBD2; size: .
CDR3: CASSSTQNGGPQHF; DNA: TGTGCCAGCAGTTCCACACAGAATGGGGGGCCCCAGCATTTT; J: TRBJ1-5; V: TRBV28; D: .; size: once
CDR3: CSVDDGSNQPQHF; DNA: TGCAGCGTTGACGACGGAAGCAATCAGCCCCAGCATTTT; J: TRBJ1-5; V: TRBV29-1; D: .; size: .
CDR3: CASKSVGSYNEQFF; DNA: TGCGCCAGCAAGAGCGTTGGTTCCTACAATGAGCAGTTCTTC; J: TRBJ2-1; V: TRBV5-1; D: .; size: once
CDR3: CASRGRDQPQHF; DNA: TGTGCCAGCCGGGGGCGCGATCAGCCCCAGCATTTT; J: TRBJ1-5; V: TRBV6-2/TRBV6-3; D: .; size: few
CDR3: CASSPRTGTNTGELFF; DNA: TGTGCCAGCAGCCCGCGGACAGGGACGAACACCGGGGAGCTGTTTTTT; J: TRBJ2-2; V: TRBV7-2; D: TRBD1; size: .
CDR3: CASSLALDEQFF; DNA: TGTGCCAGCAGCTTAGCTCTGGATGAGCAGTTCTTC; J: TRBJ2-1; V: TRBV11-2; D: .; size: .
CDR3: CASSLDLAQLITDTQYF; DNA: TGTGCCAGCAGCTTAGATCTTGCACAGCTAATCACAGATACGCAGTATTTT; J: TRBJ2-3; V: TRBV11-2; D: .; size: .
CDR3: CASSYRQSVYEQYF; DNA: TGTGCCAGCAGTTACAGGCAGAGCGTGTACGAGCAGTACTTC; J: TRBJ2-7; V: TRBV6-5; D: .; size: .
CDR3: CASSLMGTGANYGYTF; DNA: TGTGCCAGCAGCTTAATGGGGACAGGAGCTAACTATGGCTACACCTTC; J: TRBJ1-2; V: TRBV7-9; D: TRBD1; size: once